This T cell receptor beta chain was recovered during a study of blood T cell repertoires in COVID-19. About the research overall: T cells, B-cell-depleted T cells, or PBMCs provided the cDNA or gDNA that served as material.

On this clone: The junction shows a germline mismatch at one end, possibly a read error.

Per the germline V gene, CDR1 is MDHEN and CDR2 is SYDVKM. The CDR3 is 15 amino acids. In the authors' methods: The authors estimated nucleated cell counts from reference gene primer amplification. Sequencing was performed with immunoSEQ multiplex PCR; in TCRdb, only in-frame clones are kept and a portion is missing. D and trimming come from the DNA, and the V and J calls and clone size come from that table. There are over 250,000 clones in the sample; roughly 84% occur only once, and more than 1.2% lies in the top ten. The rearrangement uses TRBV28 and TRBJ1-1; 8 bases match TRBD1. The sample taken for sequencing was peripheral blood. The receptor's source is a human donor with COVID-19, enrolled during active disease. The donor label of this sample is uncertain. CDR3: CASSLWTGLNTEAFF. CDR3 DNA: TGTGCCAGCAGTCTATGGACAGGGTTGAACACTGAAGCTTTCTTT.